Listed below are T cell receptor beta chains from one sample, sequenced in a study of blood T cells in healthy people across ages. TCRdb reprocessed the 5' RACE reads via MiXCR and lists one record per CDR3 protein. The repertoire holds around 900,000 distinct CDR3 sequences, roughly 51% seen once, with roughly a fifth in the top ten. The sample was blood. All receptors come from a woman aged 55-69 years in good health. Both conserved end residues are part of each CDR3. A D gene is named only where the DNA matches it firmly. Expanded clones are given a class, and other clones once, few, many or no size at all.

TGTGCCAGCAGCCCGGGGTTTTACGAGCAGTACTTC	CASSPGFYEQYF	TRBJ2-7	TRBV7-9	.	many
TGTGCCAGCAGACTCGGACGCGGAATCGCCAAAAACATTCAGTACTTC	CASRLGRGIAKNIQYF	TRBJ2-4	TRBV21-1	.	.
TGTGCCAGCAGGCTAACCGGTCCTACTTACGAGCAGTACTTC	CASRLTGPTYEQYF	TRBJ2-7	TRBV12-3/TRBV12-4	.	.
TGTGCCAGCAGCGCTTCAAATAGCGGGAGGGCCTACGAGCAGTACTTC	CASSASNSGRAYEQYF	TRBJ2-7	TRBV7-6	TRBD2	.
TGCAGTGCTAGAGATGTGGTAGCAGACGAGCAGTACTTC	CSARDVVADEQYF	TRBJ2-7	TRBV20-1	.	.
TGCAGTGCCCAGCAACTTTTTAGTGGTACCCCCTCCTACAATGAGCAGTTCTTC	CSAQQLFSGTPSYNEQFF	TRBJ2-1	TRBV20-1	.	.
TGTGTCAGCAGTGACGTGGATGAGCAGTTCTTC	CVSSDVDEQFF	TRBJ2-1	TRBV28	.	.
TGTGCCAGCAGCCAAGAAGGAGAAGATACGCAGTATTTT	CASSQEGEDTQYF	TRBJ2-3	TRBV4-2	.	once
TGTGCCAGCACCCGTGGGCCCGGGACCTACGAGCAGTACTTC	CASTRGPGTYEQYF	TRBJ2-7	TRBV12-3/TRBV12-4	.	.
TGTGCCAGCAGTCTGGTACAGGGGGCCTACACCTTC	CASSLVQGAYTF	TRBJ1-2	TRBV6-2/TRBV6-3	TRBD1	few
TGTGCCACCAGCAGAGATCAGGGAGTTTTGGACGAGCAGTACTTC	CATSRDQGVLDEQYF	TRBJ2-7	TRBV15	.	.
TGTGCCAGCAGTGAGATTCGCAACTATCCCACAGATACGCAGTATTTT	CASSEIRNYPTDTQYF	TRBJ2-3	TRBV2	.	.
TGTGCCAGCAGCTTATGGACAGGAACCGGGGAGCTGTTTTTT	CASSLWTGTGELFF	TRBJ2-2	TRBV5-5	TRBD1	few
TGTGCCAGCACAGACCACCAGGGTATTAGCACAGATACGCAGTATTTT	CASTDHQGISTDTQYF	TRBJ2-3	TRBV7-9	.	.
TGCGCCAGCAGCTTGGTTTCGGGGGGCCGGACCGGGGAGCTGTTTTTT	CASSLVSGGRTGELFF	TRBJ2-2	TRBV5-1	.	.
TGTGCCAGCAGTGACTATGGGGCGGGAGCTCGAAATGAGCAGTTCTTC	CASSDYGAGARNEQFF	TRBJ2-1	TRBV12-3/TRBV12-4	TRBD2	.
TGCGCCAGCAGCTTGGAACCTAGCGGGTACTCCTACGAGCAGTACTTC	CASSLEPSGYSYEQYF	TRBJ2-7	TRBV5-1	TRBD2	once
TGTGCCAGCAGTTACTCCGGGTCTGGGGGGCAACACCGGGCTTTCTTT	CASSYSGSGGQHRAFF	TRBJ1-1	TRBV6-5	.	.
TGTGCCAGCAGCTTAAATAGCAATACCTACGAGCAGTACTTC	CASSLNSNTYEQYF	TRBJ2-7	TRBV7-6	.	few
TGTGCCAGCAGTTACTGGGCTGCCGGACAGATCTACGAGCAGTACTTC	CASSYWAAGQIYEQYF	TRBJ2-7	TRBV6-2/TRBV6-3	.	few
TGCAGCGTTGAGCCCGGGACAGGCGCCTATGGCTACACCTTC	CSVEPGTGAYGYTF	TRBJ1-2	TRBV29-1	TRBD1	few
TGCGCCAGCCGAAGAGGGACGGAGAGCTCCTACGAGCAGTACTTC	CASRRGTESSYEQYF	TRBJ2-7	TRBV5-1	.	.
TGCGCCAGCAGCCAAGATTATCAGTACAGGGTCGAGCAGTACTTC	CASSQDYQYRVEQYF	TRBJ2-7	TRBV4-1	.	.
TGTGCCAGCAGGCTAGCGGGAGGGCTGGGTACGCAGTATTTT	CASRLAGGLGTQYF	TRBJ2-3	TRBV12-3/TRBV12-4	TRBD2	few
TGCAGTGCTGTTCGGGACCGCCTGGAAGATACGCAGTATTTT	CSAVRDRLEDTQYF	TRBJ2-3	TRBV20-1	.	.
TGCAGTGCTCCGCCAGGGACTAGGATCCATGAGCAGTTCTTC	CSAPPGTRIHEQFF	TRBJ2-1	TRBV20-1	TRBD2	.
TGTGCCAGCAGGCCCGGGACAGGGGTAGATACGCAGTATTTT	CASRPGTGVDTQYF	TRBJ2-3	TRBV12-3/TRBV12-4	TRBD1	few
TGTGCCAGCAGCTTTCGCTGGGACAGTAGCTACGAGCAGTACTTC	CASSFRWDSSYEQYF	TRBJ2-7	TRBV7-2	TRBD1	.
TGCGCCAGCAGCCAAGCCTCAGGGGGCGAGCAGTACTTC	CASSQASGGEQYF	TRBJ2-7	TRBV4-1	TRBD1	few
TGTGCCAGCAGCGTAGTTAATGGCTACACCTTC	CASSVVNGYTF	TRBJ1-2	TRBV9	.	once
TGTGCCAGCAGTTACGTCGCTAGCGGGAGTGGGGATACGCAGTATTTT	CASSYVASGSGDTQYF	TRBJ2-3	TRBV6-6	TRBD2	.
TGTGCCAGCAGTTATCCACCGGAAGAGACCCAGTACTTC	CASSYPPEETQYF	TRBJ2-5	TRBV28	.	.
TGTGCCAGCAGCCCGCGCTCCATTTCCGTCGGGAATTCACCCCTCCACTTT	CASSPRSISVGNSPLHF	TRBJ1-6	TRBV5-5	.	.